The 30 T cell receptor beta chains listed next were all sequenced from one sample in a study of cytomegalovirus exposure and HLA in healthy donors. It was with 60 Vbeta and 13 Jbeta primers that the PCR ran. Libraries were prepared by immunoSEQ multiplex PCR; TCRdb keeps only in-frame clonotypes and omits some of them. The sample includes under 200,000 clones, roughly four fifths seen only once; the top ten take roughly 1.5%. The sequencing sample was made of PBMCs. The receptors come from a woman aged 18-29 years in good health and CMV-seronegative.

The chain carries TRBV28 and TRBJ1-5; tentative D call: TRBD1 (5 bases). The CDR3 loop spans 15 amino acids. CDR1 MDHEN and CDR2 SYDVKM come from the germline V gene. The V end was cut by 6 bases, the J end by 5 bases, with 17 bases between. The CDR3 reads CASRRDVGRDQPQHF. Written as DNA, the CDR3 is TGTGCCAGCAGGCGGGACGTGGGGAGGGATCAGCCCCAGCATTTT.

The genes are TRBV7-2 and TRBJ2-3, with TRBD1 matching 8 bases. The CDR3 length is 15 residues. With 5 bases clipped from V and 4 bases from J, the junction kept 8 bases outside the gene matches. CDR1 and CDR2 (germline): SGHTA, FQGNSA. CDR3 amino acids: CASSQRTGWPDTQYF. CDR3 bases: TGTGCCAGCAGCCAGCGGACAGGGTGGCCAGATACGCAGTATTTT.

This clone was counted a single time. The rearrangement joins TRBV7-9 to TRBJ2-7, with D perhaps matching TRBD1 (6 bases). CDR3 size: 14 residues. The germline gives CDR1 SEHNR, CDR2 FQNEAQ (reference sequence). Trimming cost V 7 bases and J 0 bases, with 13 bases left between them. CDR3 nucleotide sequence: TGTGCCAGCAACCTAGGACAGAGCTCCTACGAGCAGTACTTC. Encoded protein: CASNLGQSSYEQYF.

The chain joins TRBV29-1 to TRBJ2-3; 8 bases map to TRBD2. From germline, CDR1 is SQVTM and CDR2 ANQGSEA. The CDR3 totals 13 residues. The V and J ends lost 5 bases and 0 bases, in that order; junction bases with no gene match: 1. The CDR3 sequence: CSVPSGSTDTQYF. The DNA of the CDR3 is TGCAGCGTTCCTAGCGGGAGCACAGATACGCAGTATTTT.

V usage is TRBV11-3 and J usage is TRBJ1-4, with D hard to call. Between the trimmed V and J ends, which lost 3 bases and 7 bases, there was a span of 9 bases. The length of the CDR3 is 13 residues. Germline CDR1 SGHNT, CDR2 YENEEA. CDR3 residues: CASSLRHLEKLFF. The CDR3 DNA follows: TGTGCCAGCAGCTTGAGACACCTTGAAAAACTGTTTTTT.

With regard to this clone: One end of the junction is discordant with germline, which a read error may explain. The chain joins TRBV20-1 to TRBJ1-2; D gene ambiguous. This CDR3 contains 10 residues. Per germline, CDR1 DFQATT and CDR2 SNEGSKA (reference sequence). The CDR3 bases are TGCAGTGCTAGGCGGCAGGAGGACGCCTTC. This encodes CSARRQEDAF.

This clone was recorded a few times. The chain carries TRBV5-1 and TRBJ2-1; tentative D call: TRBD2 (6 bases). CDR1 and CDR2 (germline): SGHRS, YFSETQ. CDR3 length: 11 residues. The V and J ends lost 5 bases and 7 bases respectively, with 7 bases between them. The CDR3 DNA reads as TGCGCCAGCAGTAGCGGTAATGAGCAGTTCTTC. This codes for CASSSGNEQFF.

The gene calls are TRBV7-2 and TRBJ1-2; no reliable D call. V dropped 5 bases and J dropped 10 bases, with 17 bases sitting between them. Germline CDR1 is SGHTA and CDR2 is FQGNSA. CDR3 length: 13 residues. The CDR3, as DNA: TGTGCCAGCAGCCCTGGGAGCCAGACCGTCTACACCTTC. Translated: CASSPGSQTVYTF.

The chain recombines TRBV4-3 with TRBJ2-1, with TRBD1 identical over 7 bases. CDR1 is LGHNA, CDR2 YSLEER, per germline. CDR3 length equals 18 residues. The ends lost 4 bases at V and 0 bases at J; junction bases unmatched: 12. The DNA of the CDR3 is TGCGCCAGCAGCCGCACCATAGGGGGCCTGAGCTCCTACAATGAGCAGTTCTTC. Its protein product is CASSRTIGGLSSYNEQFF.

The CDR3 nucleotides are TGTGCCAGCAGAGTTGGCCGCAATGAGCAGTTCTTC. Its protein is CASRVGRNEQFF. This sequence joins TRBV9 and TRBJ2-1, with D unclear. Germline V gives CDR1 SGDLS, CDR2 YYNGEE. This CDR3 has 12 amino acids. Deletions cut 5 bases from V and 6 bases from J, with 9 bases between.

J is TRBJ2-3 and V is TRBV27; no clear D. V lost 2 bases to trimming and J lost 6 bases, with 6 bases between them. This CDR3 has 12 amino acids. CDR1 and CDR2 (germline): MNHEY, SMNVEV (reference sequence). In DNA, the CDR3 is TGTGCCAGCAGTTTACCTACGGATACGCAGTATTTT. Residues: CASSLPTDTQYF.

The rearrangement uses TRBV7-9 and TRBJ2-1; TRBD1 aligns across 7 bases. J was trimmed by 6 bases and V by 6 bases; bases with no gene match: 11. The CDR3 is 15 amino acids. CDR1 is SEHNR and CDR2 is FQNEAQ in the germline V gene (reference sequence). CDR3 residues: CASSFRQGKFNEQFF. The CDR3 nucleotides read TGTGCCAGCAGTTTTCGACAGGGCAAGTTCAATGAGCAGTTCTTC.

This chain connects TRBV27 to TRBJ2-1, with 9 bases identical to TRBD2. This CDR3 has 15 amino acids. Germline V gene data show CDR1 as MNHEY and CDR2 as SMNVEV (reference sequence). The trim removed 5 bases at V and 0 bases at J, leaving 2 bases unmatched. The CDR3 sequence: CASSDSGSSYNEQFF. CDR3 DNA: TGTGCCAGCAGTGATAGCGGGAGCTCCTACAATGAGCAGTTCTTC.

The V call is TRBV5-1, the J call TRBJ2-6; 9 nucleotides agree with TRBD1. V shed 4 bases and J 2 bases; nucleotides not matched to a gene: 7. The CDR3 runs 17 residues. Germline V gene lookup returns CDR1 SGHRS and CDR2 YFSETQ. The CDR3 sequence is CASSPSGTGTGANVLTF. CDR3 DNA: TGCGCCAGCAGCCCGTCCGGGACAGGGACTGGGGCCAACGTCCTGACTTTC.

The gene calls are TRBV28 and TRBJ1-5; 8 nucleotides agree with TRBD1. This CDR3 region has 16 residues. Germline V gene lookup returns CDR1 MDHEN and CDR2 SYDVKM. Trimming took 6 bases from V and 4 from J; bases not matched to a gene: 11. The CDR3 region is CASSRDRTLQNQPQHF. CDR3 nucleotides: TGTGCCAGCAGCCGGGACAGGACCCTTCAAAATCAGCCCCAGCATTTT. The full variable domain, in which reference TRBV28 and TRBJ1-5 provide the parts outside the CDR3, is DVKVTQSSRYLVKRTGEKVFLECVQDMDHENMFWYRQDPGLGLRLIYFSYDVKMKEKGDIPEGYSVSREKKERFSLILESASTNQTSMYLCASSRDRTLQNQPQHFGDGTRLSIL.

A few counts support this clone. The chain links TRBV7-9 to TRBJ1-1; D is perhaps TRBD1 (6 bases). CDR1 is SEHNR and CDR2 is FQNEAQ in the germline V gene (reference sequence). This CDR3 contains 15 residues. The V and J ends lost 5 bases and 1 base respectively, with 14 bases between them. The CDR3 spells CASSATGLGNTEAFF. The DNA of the CDR3 is TGTGCCAGCAGCGCTACAGGGCTGGGGAACACTGAAGCTTTCTTT.

DNA of the CDR3: TGCGCCAGTCGGTGGACTAGCGGGGCCCAGGATCCCGGGGAGCTGTTTTTT. As protein: CASRWTSGAQDPGELFF. The rearrangement joins TRBV10-1 to TRBJ2-2; 12 nucleotides match TRBD2. This CDR3 spans 17 amino acids. V trimming: 9 bases; J trimming: 6 bases; junction bases outside the gene matches: 14. Germline V lookup: CDR1 WNHNN, CDR2 SYGVQD (reference sequence).

The chain combines TRBV4-3 with TRBJ2-3; 7 nucleotides agree with TRBD2. V lost 0 bases and J lost 5; bases outside the gene matches: 8. This CDR3 spans 16 amino acids. Germline V gives CDR1 LGHNA, CDR2 YSLEER. CDR3 residues: CASSQDRDYPVDTQYF. In DNA form, the CDR3 reads TGCGCCAGCAGCCAAGATAGGGACTATCCGGTAGATACGCAGTATTTT.

V gene TRBV28 combines with J gene TRBJ2-5, with a tentative D call TRBD2 (6 bases). The length of the CDR3 is 16 residues. Trimming cost V 8 bases and J 0 bases, with 19 bases left between them. The germline V gene has CDR1 MDHEN and CDR2 SYDVKM. CDR3 bases: TGTGCCAGCGGCCGACTGGCGGGGTACTACCAAGAGACCCAGTACTTC. It is translated as CASGRLAGYYQETQYF.

In this sample, this clone turned up once. The rearrangement joins TRBV7-2 to TRBJ2-7; 8 positions agree with TRBD2. V was pared by 7 bases and J by 0 bases, with 5 bases of the junction left unmatched. Per the germline V gene, CDR1 is SGHTA and CDR2 is FQGNSA. The CDR3 consists of 14 residues. CDR3 in amino acids: CASTPGLGSYEQYF. DNA of the CDR3: TGTGCCAGCACTCCGGGACTAGGCTCCTACGAGCAGTACTTC.

J is TRBJ2-4 and V is TRBV28; 7 bases align to TRBD2. The V and J ends lost 3 bases and 6 bases, in that order; junction bases with no gene match: 5. This CDR3 is built from 14 residues. The germline V gene encodes CDR1 MDHEN and CDR2 SYDVKM. The CDR3 loop reads CASSLGGSRNIQYF. CDR3 DNA: TGTGCCAGCAGTTTGGGGGGGTCGCGAAACATTCAGTACTTC.

The chain employs TRBV7-2 and TRBJ2-5; 9 nucleotides agree with TRBD2. The CDR3 has 15 residues. Germline V gives CDR1 SGHTA, CDR2 FQGNSA. The V gene end was trimmed by 4 bases and the J gene end by 2 bases; junction bases not matched to a gene: 5. The CDR3 DNA reads TGTGCCAGCAGCTCGGCGACTAGCGGACAAGAGACCCAGTACTTC. It is translated as CASSSATSGQETQYF.

This clone has a handful of counts. The V gene is TRBV6-6, the J gene TRBJ1-1; 9 nucleotides agree with TRBD1. J gave up 1 base and V 4 bases, and 4 bases lay outside the gene matches. Per the germline V gene, CDR1 is MNHNY and CDR2 is SVGAGI (reference sequence). This CDR3 region has 15 residues. The CDR3 nucleotides are TGTGCCAGCAGTTTACAGGGGGCCGGGAACACTGAAGCTTTCTTT. This sequence encodes CASSLQGAGNTEAFF.

The chain couples TRBV18 to TRBJ2-2; D is unclear. The CDR3 is 14 residues long. CDR1 is KGHSH, CDR2 LQKENI, per germline. V was trimmed by 4 bases and J by 3 bases, leaving 9 bases between them. The CDR3 loop reads CASSLRSDTGELFF. In DNA, the CDR3 is TGTGCCAGCTCACTGCGATCTGACACCGGGGAGCTGTTTTTT. The entire variable domain, with the rest obtained from reference TRBV18 and TRBJ2-2, is as follows: NAGVMQNPRHLVRRRGQEARLRCSPMKGHSHVYWYRQLPEEGLKFMVYLQKENIIDESGMPKERFSAEFPKEGPSILRIQQVVRGDSAAYFCASSLRSDTGELFFGEGSRLTVL.

V is TRBV6-5 and J is TRBJ1-2, with D tentatively TRBD1 (5 bases). Germline loops: CDR1 MNHEY, CDR2 SVGAGI. The CDR3 length is 13 residues. Trimming took 5 bases from V and 2 from J, leaving 9 bases between them. The CDR3 here is CASSPGGNYGYTF. As DNA, the CDR3 is TGTGCCAGCAGTCCCGGGGGGAACTATGGCTACACCTTC.

This chain links TRBV6-6 with TRBJ2-1; 11 bases align to TRBD2. Trimming cost V 8 bases and J 9 bases; bases outside gene matches: 15. The CDR3 spans 16 residues. Germline V gene sequence: CDR1 MNHNY, CDR2 SVGAGI (reference sequence). DNA for the CDR3: TGTGCCAGCGCCACACCCGGACTAGCGGGCGGCAGTGAGCAGTTCTTC. Its protein is CASATPGLAGGSEQFF.

This clone was counted a few times. In DNA form, the CDR3 reads TGCGCCAGCAGCTTGAGCGGGGAGTCTGGAAACACCATATATTTT. Translation gives CASSLSGESGNTIYF. V gene TRBV5-1 combines with J gene TRBJ1-3; D is unclear. There are 15 residues in the CDR3. Trimming took off 1 base at V and 1 base at J, with 9 bases between the two ends. Germline V gives CDR1 SGHRS, CDR2 YFSETQ.

The chain employs TRBV4-3 and TRBJ2-6; tentatively, D is TRBD1 (6 bases). The CDR3 loop spans 16 amino acids. With 0 bases removed from V and 3 bases from J, the gap between germline ends came to 9 bases. CDR1 is LGHNA, CDR2 YSLEER, per germline. The chain's CDR3 is CASSQDRGGGANVLTF. The CDR3 DNA reads as TGCGCCAGCAGCCAAGACAGGGGTGGTGGGGCCAACGTCCTGACTTTC.

The chain recombines TRBV11-2 with TRBJ1-4; D gene uncertain. The germline V and J ends were trimmed by 4 bases and 0 bases, with 9 bases remaining between them. The CDR3 is 15 residues long. CDR1 and CDR2 from the germline V gene are SGHAT and FQNNGV. The CDR3 sequence: CASSSSLATNEKLFF. Here the CDR3 DNA reads TGTGCCAGCAGCTCGTCCCTTGCAACTAATGAAAAACTGTTTTTT.

The V gene is TRBV7-2, the J gene TRBJ2-3; D gene uncertain. Trimming shortened V by 5 bases and J by 4 bases, and 7 bases separated the two germline ends. The CDR3 is made up of 12 amino acids. Germline assignment: CDR1 SGHTA and CDR2 FQGNSA. Written as DNA, the CDR3 is TGTGCCAGCAGCCCCATTTCAGATACGCAGTATTTT. Amino acids: CASSPISDTQYF.